This TCR beta chain was obtained from a study of naive and memory T cell subsets. Study conclusions and caveats: Especially in CD8 cells, naive repertoires contained a few larger clonotypes, possibly CD45RA-re-expressing memory cells. TCR counts from RNA may reflect activation-linked expression changes.

V lost 6 bases and J lost 1, with 20 bases in between. This CDR3 region has 18 residues. Germline CDR1 and CDR2: SGHRS and YFSETQ. An equimolar mix of two oligonucleotides served as the beta constant-region primer for TRBC1 and TRBC2. Nested alpha and beta constant-region primers with the SP2 primer drove four PCR rounds on ligated cDNA. TCRdb used MiXCR to reprocess the UMI-ligation and nested PCR reads, holding one entry per CDR3 protein. The sample has about 90,000 distinct CDR3 sequences, around 11% seen once. Concerning this clonotype itself: Its antigen is undetermined.

This sequence originates from a human donor in good health. The chain couples TRBV5-1 to TRBJ2-6; D assignment may be TRBD1 or TRBD2 (5 bases each). The sample taken for sequencing was naive CD4+ T cells from blood. CDR3 bases: TGCGCCAGCAATCCAACCGGGACGAGACTATCTGGGGCCAACGTCCTGACTTTC. As protein: CASNPTGTRLSGANVLTF.